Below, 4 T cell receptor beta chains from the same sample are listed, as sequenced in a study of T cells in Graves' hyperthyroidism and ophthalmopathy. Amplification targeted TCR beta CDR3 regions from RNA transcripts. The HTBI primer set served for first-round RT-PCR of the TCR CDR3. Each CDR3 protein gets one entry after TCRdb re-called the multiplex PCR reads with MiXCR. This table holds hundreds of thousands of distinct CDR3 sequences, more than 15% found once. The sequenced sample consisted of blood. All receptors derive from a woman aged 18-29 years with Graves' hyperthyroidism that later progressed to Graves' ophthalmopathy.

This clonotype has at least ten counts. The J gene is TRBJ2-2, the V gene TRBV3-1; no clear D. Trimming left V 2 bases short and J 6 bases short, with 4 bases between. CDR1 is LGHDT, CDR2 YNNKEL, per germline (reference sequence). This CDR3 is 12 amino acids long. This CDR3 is CASSQWSGELFF. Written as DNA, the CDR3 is TGTGCCAGCAGCCAATGGTCCGGGGAGCTGTTTTTT.

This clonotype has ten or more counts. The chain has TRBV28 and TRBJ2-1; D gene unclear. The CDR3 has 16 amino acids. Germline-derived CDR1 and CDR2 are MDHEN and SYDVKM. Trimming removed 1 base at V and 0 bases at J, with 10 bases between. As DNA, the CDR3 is TGTGCCAGCAGTTTATCCTGGCGAAACTCCTACAATGAGCAGTTCTTC. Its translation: CASSLSWRNSYNEQFF. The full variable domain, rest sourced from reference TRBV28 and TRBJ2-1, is DVKVTQSSRYLVKRTGEKVFLECVQDMDHENMFWYRQDPGLGLRLIYFSYDVKMKEKGDIPEGYSVSREKKERFSLILESASTNQTSMYLCASSLSWRNSYNEQFFGPGTRLTVL.

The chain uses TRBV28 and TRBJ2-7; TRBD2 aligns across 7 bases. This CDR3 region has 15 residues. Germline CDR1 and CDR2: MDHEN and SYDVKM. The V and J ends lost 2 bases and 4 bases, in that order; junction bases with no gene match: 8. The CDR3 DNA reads TGTGCCAGCAGTTTAACCGGACTAGTTTTGTACGAGCAGTACTTC. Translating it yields CASSLTGLVLYEQYF.

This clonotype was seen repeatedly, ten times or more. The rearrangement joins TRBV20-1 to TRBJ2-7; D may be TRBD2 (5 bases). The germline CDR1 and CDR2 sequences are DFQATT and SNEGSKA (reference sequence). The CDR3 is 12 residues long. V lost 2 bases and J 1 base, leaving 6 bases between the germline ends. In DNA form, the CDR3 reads TGCAGTGCTAGAACTAGATCCTACGAGCAGTACTTC. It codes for CSARTRSYEQYF.